This T cell receptor (beta chain) was sequenced during a study of technical replicates of blood from a few donors. TCRdb's copy holds only in-frame clones and misses some; the assay was immunoSEQ multiplex PCR. This sample carries about 88,000 clones, around 90% of them seen once, and the ten largest clones take approximately 0.25%. The sequence derives from a human donor in good health. Sequenced: T cells isolated from PBMCs.

The CDR3 region has the DNA TGTGCCAGCTCACCACCGAATCAGGGGTCTTCTGGAAACACCATATATTTT. It codes for CASSPPNQGSSGNTIYF. The genes are TRBV18 and TRBJ1-3; D is perhaps TRBD1 (6 bases). CDR1 KGHSH and CDR2 LQKENI come from the germline V gene. The CDR3 runs to 17 residues. V lost 0 bases and J lost 1, with 13 bases in between.